The subject of this entry is one T cell receptor (beta chain). The target antigen is unknown. This entry comes from a study of T cell responses to AZD1222 COVID-19 vaccine. Produced via immunoSEQ multiplex PCR; TCRdb's table is partial and in-frame only. The data hold 95,000 to 100,000 clones, with about 90% observed a single time. General study findings and limits: The study identified only five to seven AZD1222 recipients as seropositive at baseline. Unmutated variant regions are reportedly targeted by nearly half of spike-specific TCRs. Repertoires were collected only later (after the peak T cell response had occurred). Vaccine-related CD4 TCRs covered spike, predominating at 160-218 and 743-854.

V lost 1 base to trimming and J lost 5 bases; unmatched junction nucleotides: 7. Germline CDR1 is SGHKS and CDR2 is YYEKEE (reference sequence). This CDR3 comprises 15 residues. The chain is built from TRBV5-5 and TRBJ2-3, with 7 bases lining up with TRBD2. This TCR derives from an adult who received the AZD1222 COVID-19 vaccine. The specimen was peripheral blood, collected 28 days after the second AZD1222 dose. The CDR3 reads CASSLSLAAGDTQYF. Here the CDR3 DNA reads TGTGCCAGCAGCTTGAGTCTAGCGGCAGGAGATACGCAGTATTTT.